The clone carrying this T cell receptor (beta chain) was found a few times. These data belong to a study of long-term antiretroviral therapy in people with HIV. Sequencing used immunoSEQ v3.0 at survey level. The table came from immunoSEQ multiplex PCR; TCRdb's copy has only in-frame clones and leaves some out. The table shows tens of thousands of clones, with 83% occurring only once. Treated in the United States were all of the participants with HIV. The material sequenced was unsorted PBMCs, taken 1 year after starting antiretroviral therapy. The receptor was isolated from a man between 18 and 35 years old with HIV.

CDR3 sequence: CASGLGGGQPQHF. The DNA for the CDR3 is TGTGCTAGTGGTCTAGGGGGGGGTCAGCCCCAGCATTTT. The V and J genes are TRBV12-5 and TRBJ1-5; D perhaps matches TRBD1 (6 bases). CDR1 is LGHNT and CDR2 is FRNRAP in the germline V gene. V lost 5 bases, J lost 6 bases, and 11 bases lay in between. The CDR3 extends over 13 amino acids.